These T cell receptor beta chains were read from a single sample in a study of shared T cell receptors in the human thymus. Profiling relied on immunoSEQ multiplex PCR, and the TCRdb table lists in-frame clones only, not all of them. The sample lists just under 550,000 clones; 75% to 80% were seen once. These sequences were also reported in another study, on human thymus T cells.

The sequencing sample was made of thymocytes. The receptors come from a boy under two years old with a congenital heart defect. The CDR3 runs from the conserved cysteine through the conserved F or W. The D gene is left open where the match is weak. A row's size may be missing; if present it is once, few, many or a size class.

j_gene: TRBJ2-5
len: 14
v_gene: TRBV19
abundance: -
d_gene: TRBD1
CDR3aa: CASSRTGAGETQYF
CDR3nt: TGTGCCAGTAGTAGGACAGGGGCGGGAGAGACCCAGTACTTC

j_gene: TRBJ1-1
len: 12
v_gene: TRBV5-4
abundance: -
d_gene: -
CDR3aa: CASSFKNTEAFF
CDR3nt: TGTGCCAGCAGCTTTAAGAACACTGAAGCTTTCTTT

j_gene: TRBJ1-2
len: 13
v_gene: TRBV13
abundance: -
d_gene: -
CDR3aa: CASSCQGNYGYTF
CDR3nt: TGTGCCAGCAGCTGTCAGGGTAACTATGGCTACACCTTC

j_gene: TRBJ2-7
len: 13
v_gene: TRBV5-1
abundance: once
d_gene: -
CDR3aa: CASTSLSDHEQYF
CDR3nt: TGCGCCAGCACCTCCCTGAGCGACCACGAGCAGTACTTC

j_gene: TRBJ1-3
len: 18
v_gene: TRBV30
abundance: -
d_gene: TRBD1
CDR3aa: CAWSVRPRQGRGGNTIYF
CDR3nt: TGTGCCTGGAGTGTACGCCCCCGACAGGGACGTGGTGGAAACACCATATATTTT

j_gene: TRBJ2-1
len: 14
v_gene: TRBV4-3
abundance: -
d_gene: -
CDR3aa: CASSQRCSYNEQFF
CDR3nt: TGCGCCAGCAGCCAACGGTGCTCCTACAATGAGCAGTTCTTC

j_gene: TRBJ1-4
len: 18
v_gene: TRBV9
abundance: -
d_gene: TRBD1
CDR3aa: CASSVSRGAQGTNEKLFF
CDR3nt: TGTGCCAGCAGCGTATCTCGTGGGGCACAGGGGACTAATGAAAAACTGTTTTTT

j_gene: TRBJ2-7
len: 18
v_gene: TRBV19
abundance: -
d_gene: -
CDR3aa: CASTDVLGLSKSSYEQYF
CDR3nt: TGTGCCAGTACCGATGTTCTGGGACTTTCCAAGAGCTCCTACGAGCAGTACTTC

j_gene: TRBJ2-7
len: 17
v_gene: TRBV18
abundance: -
d_gene: TRBD2
CDR3aa: CASSPSGLAGDPYEQYF
CDR3nt: TGTGCCAGCTCACCTAGCGGACTAGCGGGAGACCCCTACGAGCAGTACTTC

j_gene: TRBJ2-5
len: 12
v_gene: TRBV27
abundance: -
d_gene: TRBD2
CDR3aa: CASGLAVETQYF
CDR3nt: TGTGCCAGCGGACTAGCGGTAGAGACCCAGTACTTC

j_gene: TRBJ2-1
len: 10
v_gene: TRBV6-1
abundance: -
d_gene: -
CDR3aa: CASKGTKQFF
CDR3nt: TGTGCCAGCAAAGGGACAAAGCAGTTCTTC

j_gene: TRBJ2-3
len: 15
v_gene: TRBV7-3
abundance: few
d_gene: TRBD2
CDR3aa: CASSHSGTPSDTQYF
CDR3nt: TGTGCCAGCAGCCATAGCGGGACCCCCTCAGATACGCAGTATTTT

j_gene: TRBJ2-7
len: 16
v_gene: TRBV4-3
abundance: -
d_gene: TRBD2
CDR3aa: CASSPAGTSVSYEQYF
CDR3nt: TGCGCCAGCAGCCCGGCCGGGACTAGCGTTTCCTACGAGCAGTACTTC

j_gene: TRBJ2-7
len: 15
v_gene: TRBV6-1
abundance: few
d_gene: -
CDR3aa: CASSEPRPRSYEQYF
CDR3nt: TGTGCCAGCAGTGAACCCCGTCCGCGCTCCTACGAGCAGTACTTC

j_gene: TRBJ2-7
len: 14
v_gene: TRBV11-2
abundance: -
d_gene: -
CDR3aa: CASNPGQSRSEQYF
CDR3nt: TGTGCCAGCAACCCCGGACAATCTCGCTCCGAGCAGTACTTC

j_gene: TRBJ2-1
len: 10
v_gene: TRBV10-1
abundance: -
d_gene: -
CDR3aa: CASPDRPGFF
CDR3nt: TGCGCCAGCCCTGACAGACCGGGGTTCTTC

j_gene: TRBJ2-5
len: 16
v_gene: TRBV5-6
abundance: -
d_gene: TRBD1
CDR3aa: CASSLPGTGRGETQYF
CDR3nt: TGTGCCAGCAGCTTGCCCGGGACAGGAAGAGGAGAGACCCAGTACTTC

j_gene: TRBJ1-5
len: 15
v_gene: TRBV25-1
abundance: -
d_gene: -
CDR3aa: CASTPRRGSNQPQHF
CDR3nt: TGTGCCAGCACCCCTCGGAGGGGAAGCAATCAGCCCCAGCATTTT

j_gene: TRBJ1-2
len: 16
v_gene: TRBV19
abundance: -
d_gene: -
CDR3aa: CASSLAALGGNYGYTF
CDR3nt: TGTGCCAGTAGTCTAGCCGCCCTTGGCGGTAACTATGGCTACACCTTC

j_gene: TRBJ2-1
len: 17
v_gene: TRBV5-1
abundance: -
d_gene: TRBD2
CDR3aa: CASTRYPTSGRSNEQFF
CDR3nt: TGCGCCAGCACTAGATATCCGACTAGCGGGAGGTCCAATGAGCAGTTCTTC

j_gene: TRBJ2-7
len: 14
v_gene: TRBV6-6
abundance: -
d_gene: TRBD2
CDR3aa: CASSYSGGVAEQYF
CDR3nt: TGTGCCAGCAGTTACTCGGGGGGGGTAGCCGAGCAGTACTTC

j_gene: TRBJ1-5
len: 19
v_gene: TRBV27
abundance: once
d_gene: TRBD1
CDR3aa: CASSATPGTGARSNQPQHF
CDR3nt: TGTGCCAGCAGTGCCACGCCCGGGACAGGGGCCCGAAGCAATCAGCCCCAGCATTTT

j_gene: TRBJ2-1
len: 14
v_gene: TRBV12-2
abundance: -
d_gene: -
CDR3aa: CARLRRAESDEQFF
CDR3nt: TGTGCAAGACTCAGGAGGGCCGAGTCGGATGAGCAGTTCTTC

j_gene: TRBJ2-7
len: 13
v_gene: TRBV10-3
abundance: -
d_gene: TRBD2
CDR3aa: CAISVGTSDEQYF
CDR3nt: TGTGCCATCAGTGTGGGGACTAGTGACGAGCAGTACTTC

j_gene: TRBJ2-7
len: 15
v_gene: TRBV30
abundance: -
d_gene: TRBD2
CDR3aa: CAWSKGLAGIYEQYF
CDR3nt: TGTGCCTGGAGTAAAGGACTAGCGGGAATCTACGAGCAGTACTTC

j_gene: TRBJ2-7
len: 16
v_gene: TRBV5-1
abundance: -
d_gene: -
CDR3aa: CASSLAQTGIPYEQYF
CDR3nt: TGCGCCAGCAGCTTGGCCCAAACAGGGATACCCTACGAGCAGTACTTC

j_gene: TRBJ2-7
len: 16
v_gene: TRBV6-5
abundance: -
d_gene: TRBD2
CDR3aa: CASSYLGSGTSGLQYF
CDR3nt: TGTGCCAGCAGTTACCTCGGATCCGGGACTAGCGGACTACAGTACTTC

j_gene: TRBJ2-7
len: 18
v_gene: TRBV7-5
abundance: -
d_gene: -
CDR3aa: CVRSTSPSGTRGSYEQYF
CDR3nt: TGTGTCAGAAGCACCTCTCCCTCCGGGACTAGGGGCTCGTACGAGCAGTACTTC

j_gene: TRBJ2-7
len: 13
v_gene: TRBV29-1
abundance: few
d_gene: -
CDR3aa: CSVGPGKSYEQYF
CDR3nt: TGCAGCGTTGGGCCAGGGAAGTCCTACGAGCAGTACTTC

j_gene: TRBJ2-1
len: 14
v_gene: TRBV4-1
abundance: -
d_gene: -
CDR3aa: CASSQEGTQNEQFF
CDR3nt: TGCGCCAGCAGCCAAGAGGGCACTCAAAATGAGCAGTTCTTC

j_gene: TRBJ1-5
len: 13
v_gene: TRBV10-3
abundance: few
d_gene: -
CDR3aa: CAISNGTTQPQHF
CDR3nt: TGTGCCATCAGTAACGGGACAACTCAGCCCCAGCATTTT

j_gene: TRBJ1-3
len: 15
v_gene: TRBV28
abundance: few
d_gene: -
CDR3aa: CASSSQGLSGNTIYF
CDR3nt: TGTGCCAGCAGTTCCCAGGGCCTCTCTGGAAACACCATATATTTT

j_gene: TRBJ1-5
len: 14
v_gene: TRBV6-1
abundance: -
d_gene: TRBD1
CDR3aa: CASSQGTGWQPQHF
CDR3nt: TGTGCCAGCAGTCAGGGGACAGGGTGGCAGCCCCAGCATTTT